These 24 T cell receptor beta chains originate from one sample sequenced in a study of T cells in Graves' hyperthyroidism and ophthalmopathy. RNA transcripts yielded amplified TCR beta CDR3 regions. The HTBI primer set was used in a first-round RT-PCR of the TCR CDR3. MiXCR, applied by TCRdb to the multiplex PCR reads, yields one record per CDR3 protein. Seen here are approximately 400,000 distinct CDR3 sequences, about 15% observed once, and the top ten hold about 30%. Sequencing used blood. The source of these receptors is a woman younger than 45 with Graves' hyperthyroidism.

This clonotype has ten or more counts. J is TRBJ2-1 and V is TRBV18; a weak D match, TRBD1 (6 bases). This CDR3 has 12 amino acids. Per the germline V gene, CDR1 is KGHSH and CDR2 is LQKENI. V lost 3 bases, J lost 12 bases, and 12 bases lay in between. The CDR3 DNA is TGTGCCAGCTCACCGCAGGGGAGTGGGCAGTTCTTC. Protein product: CASSPQGSGQFF.

This clonotype has ten or more counts. The gene calls are TRBV2 and TRBJ2-5, with unresolved D. The CDR3 totals 13 residues. The V end was cut by 6 bases, the J end by 5 bases, with 13 bases between. The germline V gene encodes CDR1 SNHLY and CDR2 FYNNEI. CDR3 in amino acids: CASSVRRSETQYF. The CDR3 coding sequence is TGTGCCAGCAGCGTCCGGCGCTCGGAGACCCAGTACTTC.

This clonotype was detected ten times or more. The chain is built from TRBV12-3 or TRBV12-4 and TRBJ1-2; no clear D. The CDR3 runs to 12 residues. Trimming left V 3 bases short and J 8 bases short, with 10 bases between. CDR3 bases: TGTGCCAGCAGTTTTTCGGCCACGGGCTACACCTTC. Amino acid sequence: CASSFSATGYTF.

This clonotype was seen ten or more times. V and J are TRBV3-1 and TRBJ1-1; D may be TRBD1 (5 bases). The CDR3 is 13 residues long. V lost 4 bases to trimming and J lost 6 bases, with 12 bases between them. Germline V gene data show CDR1 as LGHDT and CDR2 as YNNKEL (reference sequence). The CDR3: CASSRQGGAEAFF. CDR3 nucleotide sequence: TGTGCCAGCAGCCGCCAGGGAGGGGCTGAAGCTTTCTTT.

This clonotype appeared many times. The V call is TRBV28, the J call TRBJ2-2; 9 bases align to TRBD2. The J segment lost 5 bases and the V segment lost 1 base, leaving 5 bases of the junction unmatched. The germline V gene encodes CDR1 MDHEN and CDR2 SYDVKM. The CDR3 totals 16 residues. The CDR3 nucleotides read TGTGCCAGCAGTTTATACCGCGGGAGGGTAACCGGGGAGCTGTTTTTT. It encodes CASSLYRGRVTGELFF.

The CDR3 region is CASSPGTAGNTIYF. Here the CDR3 DNA reads TGTGCCAGCAGCCCCGGGACAGCTGGAAACACCATATATTTT. V gene TRBV7-9 combines with J gene TRBJ1-3; TRBD1 agrees at 7 bases. CDR3 size: 14 residues. The germline V gene has CDR1 SEHNR and CDR2 FQNEAQ (reference sequence). Trimming took 5 bases from V and 2 from J; bases not matched to a gene: 3.

This clonotype has more than one count but fewer than ten. The chain joins TRBV7-3 to TRBJ2-5; no definite D call. Germline CDR1 SGHTA, CDR2 FQGTGA. Trimming removed 1 base from V and 5 bases from J, with 14 bases in between. The length of the CDR3 is 15 residues. CDR3 amino acids: CASSLNPGTRETQYF. CDR3 DNA sequence: TGTGCCAGCAGCTTAAACCCCGGAACACGGGAGACCCAGTACTTC.

This clonotype has a count of ten or more. For the CDR3, the DNA is TGTGCCAGCAGTGGCACTAGTCGCAATGAGCAGTTCTTC. Translation gives CASSGTSRNEQFF. The chain is built from TRBV2 and TRBJ2-1; D might be TRBD2 (5 bases). V was shortened by 4 bases and J by 6 bases, with 10 bases between the two germline ends. This CDR3 spans 13 amino acids. Per germline, CDR1 SNHLY and CDR2 FYNNEI.

The CDR3 spells CASSPPPGAVGYTF. In DNA form, the CDR3 reads TGTGCCAGCAGCCCCCCGCCGGGGGCGGTTGGCTACACCTTC. V and J are TRBV5-6 and TRBJ1-2, with TRBD1 as a possible D gene (6 bases). Trimming took off 4 bases at V and 7 bases at J, with 17 bases between the two ends. The CDR3 runs to 14 residues. The germline V gene has CDR1 SGHDT and CDR2 YYEEEE.

In this sample, this clonotype turned up many times. This chain connects TRBV7-2 to TRBJ2-1; no reliable D call. The CDR3 is made up of 16 amino acids. Trimming shortened V by 1 base and J by 5 bases, and 15 bases separated the two germline ends. CDR1 SGHTA and CDR2 FQGNSA come from the germline V gene. The CDR3 DNA reads TGTGCCAGCAGCTTAGGTAGAACCAACGGCCACAATGAGCAGTTCTTC. Translating gives CASSLGRTNGHNEQFF.

This clonotype was seen many times. V is TRBV24-1 and J is TRBJ2-3, with 8 bases identical to TRBD2. The junction had 5 bases not matched to a gene; V was cut back by 5 bases and J by 2 bases. The CDR3 is 15 residues long. From germline, CDR1 is KGHDR and CDR2 SFDVKD. CDR3 DNA sequence: TGTGCCACCAGTGGGCTAGCGGGTACCACAGATACGCAGTATTTT. It codes for CATSGLAGTTDTQYF.

This clonotype was counted between two and nine times. The rearrangement links TRBV6-1 to TRBJ1-2, with unresolved D. V was clipped by 6 bases and J by 5 bases, with 13 bases between them. The CDR3 is 13 residues long. Germline lookup yields CDR1 MNHNS and CDR2 SASEGT. CDR3 in DNA: TGTGCCAGCAGCCCCGGACTGAAGTATGGCTACACCTTC. This sequence encodes CASSPGLKYGYTF.

This clonotype was detected a few times. This chain links TRBV6-1 with TRBJ1-5; D is perhaps TRBD1 (6 bases). Germline-derived CDR1 and CDR2 are MNHNS and SASEGT. Trimming pared 5 bases from V and 0 bases from J, leaving 14 bases between. This CDR3 has 16 amino acids. CDR3 nucleotides: TGTGCCAGCAGTTCTGTGGGGGCAAATAGCAATCAGCCCCAGCATTTT. Residues: CASSSVGANSNQPQHF.

This clonotype has just a few counts. The chain is built from TRBV4-1 and TRBJ1-5; D uncertain. V was shortened by 4 bases and J by 0 bases, with 19 bases between the two germline ends. Germline lookup yields CDR1 MGHRA and CDR2 YSYEKL. This CDR3 region has 18 residues. CDR3 amino acids: CASSRMIPGDSSNQPQHF. CDR3 sequence (DNA): TGCGCCAGCAGCCGGATGATCCCAGGAGACTCTAGCAATCAGCCCCAGCATTTT.

This chain links TRBV12-5 with TRBJ2-5; tentatively, D is TRBD1 (6 bases). The germline V gene has CDR1 LGHNT and CDR2 FRNRAP. V was trimmed by 5 bases and J by 5 bases, leaving 12 bases between them. This CDR3 has 13 amino acids. DNA for the CDR3: TGTGCTAGTGGTACAGGGTTGGGGGAGACCCAGTACTTC. This gives the protein CASGTGLGETQYF.

This clonotype was counted at least ten times. This sequence joins TRBV6-2 or TRBV6-3 and TRBJ2-3; 10 nucleotides align to TRBD2. CDR3 size: 18 residues. Looked up from germline, CDR1 is MNHEY and CDR2 is SVGEGT. V dropped 2 bases and J dropped 1; count of bases not matched to a gene: 9. This CDR3 reads CASSYKREGTTGTDTQYF. CDR3 DNA: TGTGCCAGCAGTTACAAGCGGGAGGGAACGACGGGCACAGATACGCAGTATTTT.

This chain connects TRBV28 to TRBJ1-5, with 9 bases identical to TRBD1. The CDR3 covers 14 residues. With 8 bases clipped from V and 7 bases from J, the junction kept 9 bases outside the gene matches. Germline V gene lookup returns CDR1 MDHEN and CDR2 SYDVKM. The CDR3 sequence is CASGPGQGLQPQHF. In nucleotides, the CDR3 is TGTGCCAGCGGCCCGGGACAGGGATTACAGCCCCAGCATTTT.

The V gene is TRBV6-1, the J gene TRBJ1-6; D perhaps matches TRBD1 (5 bases). The V end lost 11 bases, the J end lost 7 bases, and 12 bases lay between the germline ends. CDR1 is MNHNS and CDR2 is SASEGT in the germline V gene. There are 12 residues in the CDR3. Here the CDR3 reads CASGGLNSPLHF. In nucleotides, the CDR3 is TGTGCCTCCGGGGGGTTGAATTCACCCCTCCACTTT.

This clonotype appeared many times. The CDR3 is CSAAGQGLGEQYF. The CDR3 region has the DNA TGCAGTGCTGCAGGACAGGGGTTAGGCGAGCAGTACTTC. This chain joins TRBV20-1 and TRBJ2-7, with 9 bases aligning to TRBD1. In germline, CDR1 is DFQATT, CDR2 SNEGSKA (reference sequence). V was clipped by 5 bases and J by 6 bases; unmatched bases: 8. This CDR3 is 13 amino acids long.

Many counts were recorded for this clonotype. The chain links TRBV6-2 or TRBV6-3 to TRBJ2-1, with 9 bases that match TRBD2. Germline V gives CDR1 MNHEY, CDR2 SVGEGT. Trimming removed 5 bases from V and 6 bases from J; junction bases left unmatched: 8. The CDR3 sequence is 15 residues long. CDR3: CASSQTSGIFNEQFF. As DNA, the CDR3 is TGTGCCAGCAGTCAGACTAGCGGCATTTTCAATGAGCAGTTCTTC.

In its sample, this clonotype was seen once. Being one base from a much bigger clone, this may be a read error. V gene TRBV20-1 combines with J gene TRBJ2-5, with 10 bases aligning to TRBD2. Germline CDR1 DFQATT, CDR2 SNEGSKA (reference sequence). There are 15 residues in the CDR3. The CDR3 is CSDRGVSGRGQTQYF. Written as DNA, the CDR3 is TGCAGTGATAGAGGGGTGAGCGGGAGGGGTCAGACCCAGTACTTC.

This chain connects TRBV20-1 to TRBJ1-4; D is undetermined. The CDR3 is 14 residues long. The germline V gene encodes CDR1 DFQATT and CDR2 SNEGSKA (reference sequence). V was trimmed by 6 bases and J by 3 bases, leaving 14 bases between them. The CDR3 loop reads CSARIPGANEKLFF. CDR3 bases: TGCAGTGCCAGAATACCCGGGGCTAATGAAAAACTGTTTTTT.

This clonotype has at least ten counts. The rearrangement links TRBV11-2 to TRBJ1-2; D is perhaps TRBD1 (6 bases). Trimming pared 6 bases from V and 5 bases from J, leaving 13 bases between. This CDR3 comprises 13 residues. CDR1 is SGHAT and CDR2 is FQNNGV in the germline V gene. CDR3 in amino acids: CASRLGRGYGYTF. As DNA, the CDR3 is TGTGCCAGCAGGCTGGGGAGGGGGTATGGCTACACCTTC.

This clonotype was detected a few times. This sequence joins TRBV19 and TRBJ1-1, with D possibly TRBD1 on 5 matching bases. With 3 bases removed from V and 5 bases from J, the gap between germline ends came to 13 bases. The germline V gene encodes CDR1 LNHDA and CDR2 SQIVND (reference sequence). The CDR3 consists of 14 residues. CDR3 DNA: TGTGCCAGTAGTATTCTTGATCGGGGGACTGAAGCTTTCTTT. The encoded protein is CASSILDRGTEAFF.